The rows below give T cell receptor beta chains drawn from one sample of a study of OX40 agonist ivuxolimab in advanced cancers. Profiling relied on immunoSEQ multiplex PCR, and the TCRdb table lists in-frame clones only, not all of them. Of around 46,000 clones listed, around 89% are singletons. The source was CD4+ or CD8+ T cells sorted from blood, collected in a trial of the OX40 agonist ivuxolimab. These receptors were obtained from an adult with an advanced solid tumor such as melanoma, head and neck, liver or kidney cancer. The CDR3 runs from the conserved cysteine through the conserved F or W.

CDR3aa: CASSLPGYVSSYNEQFF
j_gene: TRBJ2-1
v_gene: TRBV5-4

CDR3aa: CASSPGETSYEQYF
j_gene: TRBJ2-7
v_gene: TRBV7-6

CDR3aa: CASSAYDGVGETQYF
j_gene: TRBJ2-5
v_gene: TRBV7-9

CDR3aa: CATSREFYNEQFF
j_gene: TRBJ2-1
v_gene: TRBV15

CDR3aa: CASSESSRFASDTQYF
j_gene: TRBJ2-3
v_gene: TRBV10-2

CDR3aa: CASLLSLRGQENYGYTF
j_gene: TRBJ1-2
v_gene: TRBV5-1

CDR3aa: CASSAGSEQFF
j_gene: TRBJ2-1
v_gene: TRBV10-1

CDR3aa: CASSLLAGIAGELFF
j_gene: TRBJ2-2
v_gene: TRBV5-4

CDR3aa: CAWSPGLPANGYTF
j_gene: TRBJ1-2
v_gene: TRBV30

CDR3aa: CASSQVVSAGYEQYF
j_gene: .
v_gene: TRBV4-1

CDR3aa: CASSPGTINEQFF
j_gene: TRBJ2-1
v_gene: TRBV7-2

CDR3aa: CASSDSGGVSDTQYF
j_gene: TRBJ2-3
v_gene: TRBV6-4

CDR3aa: CASSQEGALLIQPQHF
j_gene: TRBJ1-5
v_gene: TRBV4-2

CDR3aa: CASSLRQGADTEAFF
j_gene: TRBJ1-1
v_gene: TRBV5-6

CDR3aa: CASSFWNTGELFF
j_gene: TRBJ2-2
v_gene: TRBV27

CDR3aa: CASSGGGTGWEQFF
j_gene: TRBJ2-1
v_gene: TRBV9

CDR3aa: CASSPEAGVTEAFF
j_gene: TRBJ1-1
v_gene: TRBV7-6

CDR3aa: CASSEVEGPNSPLHF
j_gene: TRBJ1-6
v_gene: TRBV6-1

CDR3aa: CASSPQGGREQYF
j_gene: TRBJ2-7
v_gene: TRBV28

CDR3aa: CASSPEGALSGELFF
j_gene: TRBJ2-2
v_gene: TRBV5-6

CDR3aa: CASTSGAPTDTQYF
j_gene: TRBJ2-3
v_gene: TRBV19

CDR3aa: CASSEESMNTEAFF
j_gene: TRBJ1-1
v_gene: TRBV6-4

CDR3aa: CASSQDREKLFF
j_gene: TRBJ1-4
v_gene: TRBV14

CDR3aa: CASSSRSGIYLGGYGYTF
j_gene: TRBJ1-2
v_gene: TRBV4-1

CDR3aa: CASREAENTEAFF
j_gene: TRBJ1-1
v_gene: TRBV19

CDR3aa: CASLGQGSGTQYF
j_gene: TRBJ2-3
v_gene: TRBV7-9

CDR3aa: CASSRGRASGGYEQYF
j_gene: TRBJ2-7
v_gene: TRBV7-8

CDR3aa: CASSQDWRGIPDTQYF
j_gene: TRBJ2-3
v_gene: TRBV4-1

CDR3aa: CASSRLEGGEHGYTF
j_gene: TRBJ1-2
v_gene: TRBV7-9

CDR3aa: CASSYLGTGTEAFF
j_gene: TRBJ1-1
v_gene: TRBV6-5

CDR3aa: CASSIGLAGMETQYF
j_gene: TRBJ2-5
v_gene: TRBV13

CDR3aa: CASSLEVSGYRYGYTF
j_gene: TRBJ1-2
v_gene: TRBV11-2

CDR3aa: CASSPTPVNEQFF
j_gene: TRBJ2-1
v_gene: TRBV6-5

CDR3aa: CASSHTIPSSYNEQFF
j_gene: TRBJ2-1
v_gene: TRBV23-1

CDR3aa: CASSLGPRGGYEQFF
j_gene: TRBJ2-1
v_gene: TRBV7-8

CDR3aa: CASSISSGRSVHEQYF
j_gene: TRBJ2-7
v_gene: TRBV19

CDR3aa: CASSLGAGWQETQYF
j_gene: TRBJ2-5
v_gene: TRBV7-7

CDR3aa: CAWNGGSGNTIYF
j_gene: TRBJ1-3
v_gene: TRBV30

CDR3aa: CAWRGSGQETQYF
j_gene: TRBJ2-5
v_gene: TRBV30

CDR3aa: CASSTGTDPYEQYF
j_gene: TRBJ2-7
v_gene: TRBV28

CDR3aa: CASGRDQVGNEQFF
j_gene: TRBJ2-1
v_gene: TRBV7-8

CDR3aa: CASSGRLGLSSYNEQFF
j_gene: TRBJ2-1
v_gene: TRBV11-2

CDR3aa: CATSRDEDGRYF
j_gene: TRBJ2-3
v_gene: TRBV15

CDR3aa: CASSYSGAVNTEAFF
j_gene: TRBJ1-1
v_gene: TRBV4-1

CDR3aa: CASSQEGGLAEQYF
j_gene: TRBJ2-7
v_gene: TRBV4-2